This section outlines one T cell receptor beta chain sequence together with its context. TCRdb analysed the multiplex PCR reads with MiXCR anew, one entry per CDR3 protein. The table includes 60,000 to 75,000 distinct CDR3 sequences, 57% detected once. This sample was included in a study of breast tumors, draining lymph nodes, adjacent tissues. V was shortened by 5 bases and J by 3 bases, with 11 bases between the two germline ends. Germline CDR1 and CDR2: KGHDR and SFDVKD. The CDR3 covers 14 residues. The chain links TRBV24-1 to TRBJ2-3; no definite D call. The sequencing input was breast tumor tissue. The receptor's source is a female donor with breast cancer. Some clones in this sample may be carry-over from other donors' samples. In nucleotides, the CDR3 is TGTGCCACCAGTGGTCTAGGTGCGACAGATACGCAGTATTTT. Translation gives CATSGLGATDTQYF.